The 9 T cell receptor beta chains given below trace back to one sample, sequenced in a study of T cells after yellow fever vaccination. MiXCR, run by TCRdb on the 5' RACE reads, gives a single entry per CDR3 protein. The sample includes roughly 260,000 distinct CDR3 sequences, roughly 13% of them seen just once. The source material was CD4+ T cells sorted from PBMCs, sampled 45 days after the yellow fever booster vaccination. All receptors derive from a man aged 25-45 years who received the YFV17D yellow fever vaccine.

V gene TRBV20-1 combines with J gene TRBJ2-3; 8 nucleotides line up with TRBD2. Germline assignment: CDR1 DFQATT and CDR2 SNEGSKA (reference sequence). V shed 6 bases and J 0 bases; nucleotides not matched to a gene: 11. CDR3 length: 16 amino acids. CDR3 sequence: CSAGTRRRPSTDTQYF. The CDR3 DNA sequence: TGCAGTGCCGGGACTAGACGGCGCCCCAGCACAGATACGCAGTATTTT.

Only a few counts were recorded for this clonotype. The V and J genes are TRBV9 and TRBJ2-1; tentatively, D is TRBD1 or TRBD2 (5 bases each). Germline V gene sequence: CDR1 SGDLS, CDR2 YYNGEE. CDR3 length: 17 residues. V was cut by 3 bases and J by 0 bases, with 16 bases left in between. In nucleotides, the CDR3 is TGTGCCAGCAGCGCCCTTCGGGACGCTGGCTCCTACAATGAGCAGTTCTTC. It yields the protein CASSALRDAGSYNEQFF.

This clonotype was detected a few times. The chain couples TRBV7-8 to TRBJ1-4; D gene ambiguous. Trimming took off 1 base at V and 8 bases at J, with 14 bases between the two ends. The germline V gene encodes CDR1 SGHVS and CDR2 FQNEAQ. The CDR3 is 15 amino acids. CDR3 amino acids: CASSLVGGQEEKLFF. In DNA, the CDR3 is TGTGCCAGCAGCTTAGTGGGCGGGCAGGAAGAAAAACTGTTTTTT.

CDR3 nucleotide sequence: TGTGCCAGCAGCTTTCGGAGTGGATACGAGCAGTACTTC. It encodes CASSFRSGYEQYF. The chain couples TRBV5-4 to TRBJ2-7, with D unresolved. V lost 2 bases and J 4 bases, leaving 10 bases between the germline ends. The CDR3 has 13 residues. Germline-derived CDR1 and CDR2 are SGHNT and YYREEE (reference sequence).

This clonotype was observed a few times. CDR3 sequence (DNA): TGCAGTGCTAGAGATCCGGGCGGGAGACCGGGCGGGGAGCTGTTTTTT. It translates to CSARDPGGRPGGELFF. This chain joins TRBV20-1 and TRBJ2-2; 7 bases line up with TRBD2. The ends lost 0 bases at V and 7 bases at J; junction bases unmatched: 11. CDR3 length equals 16 residues. Germline CDR1 and CDR2: DFQATT and SNEGSKA (reference sequence).

The chain employs TRBV5-6 and TRBJ2-7; D is uncertain. Between the trimmed V and J ends, which lost 0 bases and 3 bases, there was a span of 19 bases. The CDR3 contains 17 residues. The germline V gene has CDR1 SGHDT and CDR2 YYEEEE. In DNA, the CDR3 is TGTGCCAGCAGCTTGGCGGGCAGAGTGTATGGAGTCTACGAGCAGTACTTC. Translated: CASSLAGRVYGVYEQYF. Filled out from reference TRBV5-6 and TRBJ2-7, the complete variable domain reads DAGVTQSPTHLIKTRGQQVTLRCSPKSGHDTVSWYQQALGQGPQFIFQYYEEEERQRGNFPDRFSGHQFPNYSSELNVNALLLGDSALYLCASSLAGRVYGVYEQYFGPGTRLTVT.

This clonotype was observed a few times. The V call is TRBV28, the J call TRBJ2-6; perhaps D is TRBD1 or TRBD2 (5 bases each). The germline V and J ends were trimmed by 7 bases and 16 bases, with 14 bases remaining between them. Germline V gene lookup returns CDR1 MDHEN and CDR2 SYDVKM. There are 11 residues in the CDR3. The CDR3 sequence is CASTSGGPLTF. The CDR3 DNA reads TGTGCCAGCACCTCTGGGGGACCTCTGACTTTC. Variable domain in full (rest from reference TRBV28 and TRBJ2-6): DVKVTQSSRYLVKRTGEKVFLECVQDMDHENMFWYRQDPGLGLRLIYFSYDVKMKEKGDIPEGYSVSREKKERFSLILESASTNQTSMYLCASTSGGPLTFGAGSRLTVL.

Only a few counts were recorded for this clonotype. The chain links TRBV10-3 to TRBJ2-1, with 13 bases aligning to TRBD2. Germline CDR1 reads ENHRY; CDR2 reads SYGVKD. The J segment lost 7 bases and the V segment lost 7 bases, leaving 7 bases of the junction unmatched. This CDR3 is 15 amino acids long. The CDR3 protein is CAITTGTSGTNEQFF. CDR3 nucleotides: TGTGCCATCACCACCGGGACTAGCGGGACTAATGAGCAGTTCTTC.

The chain recombines TRBV4-2 with TRBJ1-6; a possible D gene is TRBD1 (5 bases). CDR3 length equals 19 residues. The germline V gene encodes CDR1 LGHNA and CDR2 YNFKEQ. Trimming took off 2 bases at V and 7 bases at J, with 24 bases between the two ends. This CDR3 is CASSQWGRGKAAGNSPLHF. In DNA form, the CDR3 reads TGTGCCAGCAGCCAATGGGGCCGGGGGAAGGCGGCGGGCAATTCACCCCTCCACTTT.